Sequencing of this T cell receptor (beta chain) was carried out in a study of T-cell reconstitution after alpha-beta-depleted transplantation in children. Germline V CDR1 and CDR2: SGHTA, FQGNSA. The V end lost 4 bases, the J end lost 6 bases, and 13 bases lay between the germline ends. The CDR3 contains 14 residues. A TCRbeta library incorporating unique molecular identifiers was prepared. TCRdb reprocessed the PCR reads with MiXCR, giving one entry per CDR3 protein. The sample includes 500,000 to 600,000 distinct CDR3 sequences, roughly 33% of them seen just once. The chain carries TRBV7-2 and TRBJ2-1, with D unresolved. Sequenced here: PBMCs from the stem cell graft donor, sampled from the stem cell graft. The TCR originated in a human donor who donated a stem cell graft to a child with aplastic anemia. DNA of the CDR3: TGTGCCAGCAGCTCCCCACCCAGTCGCAATGAGCAGTTCTTC. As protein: CASSSPPSRNEQFF.